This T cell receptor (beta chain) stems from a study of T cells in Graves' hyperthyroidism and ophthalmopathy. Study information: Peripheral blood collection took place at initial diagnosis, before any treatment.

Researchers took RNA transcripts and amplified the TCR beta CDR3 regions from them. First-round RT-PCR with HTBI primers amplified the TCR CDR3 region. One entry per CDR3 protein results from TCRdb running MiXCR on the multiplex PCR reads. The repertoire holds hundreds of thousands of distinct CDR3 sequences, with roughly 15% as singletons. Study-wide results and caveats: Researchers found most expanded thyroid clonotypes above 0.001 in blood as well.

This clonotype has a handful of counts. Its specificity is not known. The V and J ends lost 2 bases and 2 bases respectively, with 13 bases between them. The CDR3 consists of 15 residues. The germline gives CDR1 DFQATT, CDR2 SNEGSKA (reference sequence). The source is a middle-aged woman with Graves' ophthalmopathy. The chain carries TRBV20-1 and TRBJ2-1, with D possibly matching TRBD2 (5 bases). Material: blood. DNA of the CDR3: TGCAGTGCTAGACTAGCCGCACCAGCCTACAATGAGCAGTTCTTC. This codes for CSARLAAPAYNEQFF.